The next 21 T cell receptor beta chains were all read from a single sample in a study of shared clonotypes between healthy human individuals. Measured with immunoSEQ multiplex PCR; TCRdb has only the in-frame clones, and not every one. Of about 1 million clones listed, approximately 70% are singletons. The material sequenced was memory CD4+ T cells sorted from blood. Subset: CD45RA-negative fraction. All receptors derive from a man younger than 35 in good health.

The table lists this clone with a count of one. Other nucleotide sequences from this sample produce the same CDR3. The CDR3 is CASSRGDQNTGELFF. For the CDR3, the DNA is TGCGCCAGCAGCCGGGGGGACCAGAACACCGGGGAGCTGTTTTTT. This chain joins TRBV5-1 and TRBJ2-2, with 7 nucleotides matching TRBD2. This CDR3 comprises 15 residues. J was trimmed by 1 base and V by 4 bases; bases with no gene match: 4. Germline-derived CDR1 and CDR2 are SGHRS and YFSETQ. Together with reference TRBV5-1 and TRBJ2-2, the CDR3 gives the full variable domain: KAGVTQTPRYLIKTRGQQVTLSCSPISGHRSVSWYQQTPGQGLQFLFEYFSETQRNKGNFPGRFSGRQFSNSRSEMNVSTLELGDSALYLCASSRGDQNTGELFFGEGSRLTVL.

This chain connects TRBV2 to TRBJ2-5, with 9 bases aligning to TRBD1. The J call could be wrong; TRBJ2-7 is a better fit for the DNA end. The germline V gene encodes CDR1 SNHLY and CDR2 FYNNEI. The CDR3 length is 13 residues. CDR3 DNA sequence: TGTGCCAGCACCATGGACAGGGGTTACGAGCAGTACTTC. The encoded protein is CASTMDRGYEQYF.

The chain links TRBV5-1 to TRBJ1-2; TRBD1 matches at 7 bases. The trim removed 5 bases at V and 3 bases at J, leaving 7 bases unmatched. Per germline, CDR1 SGHRS and CDR2 YFSETQ. This CDR3 spans 14 amino acids. CDR3 loop: CASRDLTGDYGYTF. The CDR3 DNA follows: TGCGCCAGCAGGGATCTCACAGGGGACTATGGCTACACCTTC.

This clone appeared once. The chain combines TRBV6-1 with TRBJ2-4; 9 bases align to TRBD2. There are 16 residues in the CDR3. With V trimmed by 3 bases and J by 1 base, 4 bases remained unmatched. In germline, CDR1 is MNHNS, CDR2 SASEGT. The chain's CDR3 is CASSDSGRRAKNIQYF. For the CDR3, the DNA is TGTGCCAGCAGTGATAGCGGGAGAAGGGCCAAAAACATTCAGTACTTC.

This clone was recorded a few times. This sequence joins TRBV9 and TRBJ2-3, with TRBD2 as a possible D gene (5 bases). Trimming took 4 bases from V and 6 from J, leaving 21 bases between them. Germline CDR1 SGDLS, CDR2 YYNGEE. The length of the CDR3 is 16 residues. In nucleotides, the CDR3 is TGTGCCAGCAGCCCGCGAGTGGGAGACATAACGGATACGCAGTATTTT. It codes for CASSPRVGDITDTQYF.

The chain joins TRBV5-4 to TRBJ1-2; TRBD1 matches 7 bases. Germline V lookup: CDR1 SGHNT, CDR2 YYREEE (reference sequence). The CDR3 spans 14 residues. V trimming: 4 bases; J trimming: 4 bases; junction bases outside the gene matches: 7. The CDR3 sequence is CASSKPGQRYGYTF. The CDR3 coding sequence is TGTGCCAGCAGCAAGCCGGGACAGCGCTATGGCTACACCTTC.

The chain is built from TRBV4-1 and TRBJ2-7; TRBD2 matches at 9 bases. The trim removed 2 bases at V and 4 bases at J, leaving 6 bases unmatched. Per germline, CDR1 MGHRA and CDR2 YSYEKL. This CDR3 is 15 amino acids long. The CDR3 bases are TGCGCCAGCAGCCAACGAGCTAGCGGGGCTTACGAGCAGTACTTC. Translation gives CASSQRASGAYEQYF.

The V gene is TRBV2, the J gene TRBJ2-6, with 11 bases aligning to TRBD1. After removal of 6 bases from V and 4 bases from J, the junction contained 8 bases not matched to a gene. The CDR3 extends over 17 amino acids. The germline CDR1 and CDR2 sequences are SNHLY and FYNNEI. CDR3 coding DNA: TGTGCCAGCAGACCGGGACAGGGGGATTCAGGGGCCAACGTCCTGACTTTC. Translated, it gives CASRPGQGDSGANVLTF. The variable domain in full, with the rest retrieved from reference TRBV2 and TRBJ2-6, is EPEVTQTPSHQVTQMGQEVILRCVPISNHLYFYWYRQILGQKVEFLVSFYNNEISEKSEIFDDQFSVERPDGSNFTLKIRSTKLEDSAMYFCASRPGQGDSGANVLTFGAGSRLTVL.

The chain has TRBV6-6 and TRBJ2-6, with TRBD1 as a possible D gene (6 bases). Germline values: CDR1 MNHNY, CDR2 SVGAGI (reference sequence). This CDR3 has 15 residues. The V gene lost 2 bases and the J gene lost 2 bases, with 7 bases spanning the gap. CDR3 nucleotides: TGTGCCAGCAGTTACGCAGGGGCTGGGGCCAACGTCCTGACTTTC. It encodes CASSYAGAGANVLTF.

The chain has TRBV18 and TRBJ1-2; 7 nucleotides agree with TRBD1. Germline CDR1 is KGHSH and CDR2 is LQKENI. J lost 3 bases, V lost 6 bases, and 7 bases had no gene match. The CDR3 covers 14 residues. The CDR3 DNA is TGTGCCAGCTCCTTACAGGGGTCGGACTATGGCTACACCTTC. Translating it yields CASSLQGSDYGYTF.

J is TRBJ2-5 and V is TRBV7-8; no clear D. Trimming took 5 bases from V and 4 from J, leaving 20 bases between them. CDR3 size: 16 residues. The germline V gene encodes CDR1 SGHVS and CDR2 FQNEAQ. CDR3 coding DNA: TGTGCCAGCAGCCCATCTTTGGTGGCTACACGAGAGACCCAGTACTTC. Encoded protein: CASSPSLVATRETQYF.

This sequence joins TRBV9 and TRBJ2-3; D perhaps matches TRBD2 (6 bases). Germline CDR1 is SGDLS and CDR2 is YYNGEE. The V and J ends lost 0 bases and 1 base respectively, with 21 bases between them. The CDR3 contains 19 residues. CDR3 amino acids: CASSVGLGAIVPGTDTQYF. DNA of the CDR3: TGTGCCAGCAGCGTAGGACTAGGGGCGATCGTACCAGGCACAGATACGCAGTATTTT.

This chain connects TRBV11-2 to TRBJ2-5; 8 positions match TRBD2. The CDR3 runs 15 residues. CDR1 and CDR2 (germline): SGHAT, FQNNGV. With 1 base clipped from V and 3 bases from J, the junction kept 4 bases outside the gene matches. CDR3 sequence reads: CASSLGSLAEETQYF. As DNA, the CDR3 is TGTGCCAGCAGCTTAGGTTCACTAGCGGAAGAGACCCAGTACTTC.

The chain is built from TRBV5-3 and TRBJ1-2; no clear D. TRBV5-3 is placed among ORFs of uncertain function. V was shortened by 0 bases and J by 9 bases, with 9 bases between the two germline ends. This CDR3 is built from 12 residues. The CDR3, as DNA: TGTGCCAGAAGCTTGGGGCAGCTTAGCTACACCTTC. Amino acids: CARSLGQLSYTF.

This chain connects TRBV2 to TRBJ2-3; tentatively, D is TRBD1 (6 bases). This CDR3 region has 17 residues. Germline V gene sequence: CDR1 SNHLY, CDR2 FYNNEI. The V end was cut by 2 bases, the J end by 1 base, with 16 bases between. The CDR3, as DNA: TGTGCCAGCAGTGAAAGGTCGCTGGGGGCCGGCACAGATACGCAGTATTTT. This sequence encodes CASSERSLGAGTDTQYF.

The rearrangement links TRBV6-5 to TRBJ2-7, with TRBD2 matching 9 bases. Germline loops: CDR1 MNHEY, CDR2 SVGAGI. The CDR3 spans 15 residues. V lost 6 bases, J lost 3 bases, and 9 bases stayed unmatched. The CDR3 here is CASSGLAGKDYEQYF. CDR3 nucleotide sequence: TGTGCCAGCAGCGGTCTAGCGGGAAAAGACTACGAGCAGTACTTC.

The chain carries TRBV2 and TRBJ2-7; perhaps TRBD1 as D (6 bases). Between the trimmed V and J ends, which lost 6 bases and 3 bases, there was a span of 12 bases. The germline CDR1 and CDR2 sequences are SNHLY and FYNNEI. The CDR3 is 13 residues long. CDR3 DNA sequence: TGTGCCAGCAGAAGGGGGTTTAACTACGAGCAGTACTTC. Translating it yields CASRRGFNYEQYF. Full variable domain (missing parts from reference TRBV2 and TRBJ2-7): EPEVTQTPSHQVTQMGQEVILRCVPISNHLYFYWYRQILGQKVEFLVSFYNNEISEKSEIFDDQFSVERPDGSNFTLKIRSTKLEDSAMYFCASRRGFNYEQYFGPGTRLTVT.

The chain uses TRBV10-2 and TRBJ1-1, with D uncertain. This CDR3 contains 12 residues. The germline gives CDR1 WSHSY, CDR2 SAAADI. With 6 bases removed from V and 1 base from J, the gap between germline ends came to 6 bases. The CDR3 spells CASRDPNTEAFF. The CDR3 DNA follows: TGCGCCAGCAGGGACCCGAACACTGAAGCTTTCTTT.

The chain carries TRBV29-1 and TRBJ2-3; D is ambiguous. Germline V gene data show CDR1 as SQVTM and CDR2 as ANQGSEA. V dropped 8 bases and J dropped 2 bases, with 8 bases sitting between them. There are 11 residues in the CDR3. The CDR3: CSTGPTDTQYF. DNA of the CDR3: TGCAGCACCGGCCCCACAGATACGCAGTATTTT.

The rearrangement joins TRBV5-1 to TRBJ2-3, with 9 bases lining up with TRBD2. The CDR3 has 13 amino acids. Trimming removed 4 bases from V and 6 bases from J; junction bases left unmatched: 3. The germline gives CDR1 SGHRS, CDR2 YFSETQ. CDR3 amino acids: CASSNGLADTQYF. The DNA of the CDR3 is TGCGCCAGCAGCAACGGACTAGCGGATACGCAGTATTTT.

The V and J genes are TRBV10-3 and TRBJ2-2; D tentatively fits TRBD1 or TRBD2 (6 bases each). The CDR3 consists of 16 residues. V was clipped by 10 bases and J by 5 bases, with 23 bases between them. CDR1 is ENHRY, CDR2 SYGVKD, per germline. CDR3 bases: TGTGCCACCAGGGGCGGGGAGCGGGCTACAACCGGGGAGCTGTTTTTT. It encodes CATRGGERATTGELFF.